Following are 20 T cell receptor beta chains from one sample sequenced in a study of PD-1 blockade in classical Hodgkin lymphoma. This table comes from immunoSEQ multiplex PCR, and its TCRdb copy is limited to in-frame clones, with some not included. This sample has around 26,000 clones, with over 75% found just once. Time point indicated: cycle 4 day 1 (C4D1), after about 6 weeks of nivolumab. Each patient experienced a relapse that followed autologous stem cell transplantation, and brentuximab vedotin exposure varied. Purification of CD4+ T cells from thawed PBMCs was achieved by magnetic negative selection. Specimen: CD4+ T cells from blood, collected before the fourth cycle of nivolumab. Receptor source: a human donor with classical Hodgkin lymphoma.

The chain carries TRBV28 and TRBJ1-2; a possible D gene is TRBD1 (5 bases). The length of the CDR3 is 13 residues. Looked up from germline, CDR1 is MDHEN and CDR2 is SYDVKM. Trimming shortened V by 0 bases and J by 6 bases, and 8 bases separated the two germline ends. The CDR3: CASSLWGRDGYTF. CDR3 nucleotide sequence: TGTGCCAGCAGTTTATGGGGGCGTGATGGCTACACCTTC.

The chain uses TRBV7-9 and TRBJ1-1; D remains ambiguous. The CDR3 covers 14 residues. CDR1 and CDR2 from the germline V gene are SEHNR and FQNEAQ (reference sequence). The V end lost 7 bases, the J end lost 3 bases, and 15 bases lay between the germline ends. The DNA for the CDR3 is TGTGCCAGCATCGGAGGAAGTGGGTACACTGAAGCTTTCTTT. It codes for CASIGGSGYTEAFF.

The chain links TRBV5-1 to TRBJ1-3; D is perhaps TRBD1 (5 bases). V was clipped by 3 bases and J by 7 bases, with 11 bases between them. CDR1 and CDR2 (germline): SGHRS, YFSETQ. The CDR3 loop spans 13 amino acids. CDR3 region: CASSYGGENTIYF. The CDR3 DNA reads as TGCGCCAGCAGCTATGGGGGGGAGAACACCATATATTTT.

This rearrangement joins TRBV7-2 to TRBJ2-5, with D unclear. CDR1 SGHTA and CDR2 FQGNSA come from the germline V gene. Trimming removed 7 bases from V and 5 bases from J, with 14 bases in between. The CDR3 runs to 13 residues. The chain's CDR3 is CASIYLGLETQYF. The CDR3 DNA follows: TGTGCCAGCATATATCTAGGTCTCGAGACCCAGTACTTC.

This clone was seen only once. This chain links TRBV28 with TRBJ1-2; perhaps TRBD1 as D (6 bases). The CDR3 runs 14 residues. CDR1 and CDR2 from the germline V gene are MDHEN and SYDVKM. V was shortened by 1 base and J by 6 bases, with 12 bases between the two germline ends. CDR3 sequence: CASSLLGGADGYTF. CDR3 bases: TGTGCCAGCAGTTTATTAGGGGGGGCGGATGGCTACACCTTC.

The gene calls are TRBV6-5 and TRBJ2-5; the D gene could be TRBD1 or TRBD2 (5 bases each). The length of the CDR3 is 13 residues. Germline V lookup: CDR1 MNHEY, CDR2 SVGAGI. The V and J ends lost 6 bases and 1 base respectively, with 9 bases between them. Here the CDR3 reads CASSTGRQETQYF. DNA for the CDR3: TGTGCCAGCAGCACGGGACGCCAAGAGACCCAGTACTTC.

The V and J genes are TRBV18 and TRBJ1-1; a weak D match, TRBD1 (5 bases). With 3 bases removed from V and 5 bases from J, the gap between germline ends came to 16 bases. CDR3 size: 15 residues. Germline lookup yields CDR1 KGHSH and CDR2 LQKENI. CDR3 protein: CASSPQSGDGTEAFF. The CDR3 coding sequence is TGTGCCAGCTCACCTCAGTCGGGGGATGGTACTGAAGCTTTCTTT.

V usage is TRBV7-9 and J usage is TRBJ1-1; D gene unclear. The CDR3 consists of 13 residues. V lost 7 bases to trimming and J lost 1 base, with 10 bases between them. The germline V gene has CDR1 SEHNR and CDR2 FQNEAQ (reference sequence). The chain's CDR3 is CASTAEANTEAFF. CDR3 nucleotide sequence: TGTGCCAGCACCGCGGAGGCGAACACTGAAGCTTTCTTT.

This chain links TRBV18 with TRBJ2-5; D may be TRBD1 (6 bases). Germline V gene lookup returns CDR1 KGHSH and CDR2 LQKENI. V was pared by 3 bases and J by 1 base, with 9 bases between. This CDR3 has 14 residues. The CDR3 DNA follows: TGTGCCAGCTCACCCCCAGGGGTCCAAGAGACCCAGTACTTC. It codes for CASSPPGVQETQYF. Filled out from reference TRBV18 and TRBJ2-5, the complete variable domain reads NAGVMQNPRHLVRRRGQEARLRCSPMKGHSHVYWYRQLPEEGLKFMVYLQKENIIDESGMPKERFSAEFPKEGPSILRIQQVVRGDSAAYFCASSPPGVQETQYFGPGTRLLVL.

V usage is TRBV7-9 and J usage is TRBJ1-1; no clear D. This CDR3 has 13 amino acids. Trimming removed 0 bases at V and 1 base at J, with 3 bases between. Germline V gives CDR1 SEHNR, CDR2 FQNEAQ (reference sequence). The CDR3 bases are TGTGCCAGCAGCTTAGCAGGGAACACTGAAGCTTTCTTT. It encodes CASSLAGNTEAFF.

The chain uses TRBV12-2 and TRBJ2-7; the table's D call, TRBD2, has no DNA check behind it. TRBV12-2 is shown as a pseudogene. CDR3 length equals 16 residues. The CDR3 coding sequence is TGTGCAAGTCGCTTAGAGCCGCGCGGGGGCACCTACGAGCAGTACTTC. Translated: CASRLEPRGGTYEQYF.

This chain connects TRBV27 to TRBJ2-7, with a weak D call TRBD1 (5 bases). Trimming removed 4 bases from V and 5 bases from J, with 15 bases in between. CDR3 length equals 14 residues. Germline assignment: CDR1 MNHEY and CDR2 SMNVEV (reference sequence). The CDR3 DNA reads as TGTGCCAGCAGTTCCCTTAGCAGGGCGAACGAGCAGTACTTC. Translation gives CASSSLSRANEQYF.

This chain's CDR3 is CASSKGYSNQPQHF. CDR3 in DNA: TGTGCCAGTAGTAAGGGATATAGCAATCAGCCCCAGCATTTT. This chain connects TRBV19 to TRBJ1-5; D remains unclear. CDR1 is LNHDA and CDR2 is SQIVND in the germline V gene (reference sequence). Between the trimmed V and J ends, which lost 4 bases and 0 bases, there was a span of 7 bases. This CDR3 region has 14 residues.

The chain carries TRBV23-1 and TRBJ2-7; D is uncertain. TRBV23-1 is annotated as an ORF whose role is uncertain. The CDR3 is made up of 15 amino acids. V was pared by 2 bases and J by 3 bases, with 14 bases between. The CDR3 DNA is TGCGCCAGCAGTCAAAGGCCTAACAGTAACTACGAGCAGTACTTC. Translation gives CASSQRPNSNYEQYF.

V gene TRBV28 combines with J gene TRBJ1-1, with a tentative D call TRBD1 (5 bases). V lost 6 bases to trimming and J lost 0 bases, with 14 bases between them. The CDR3 runs 15 residues. The germline CDR1 and CDR2 sequences are MDHEN and SYDVKM. As DNA, the CDR3 is TGTGCCAGCAGAGAGTCGCGGGGGATGAACACTGAAGCTTTCTTT. Residues: CASRESRGMNTEAFF.

The gene calls are TRBV5-1 and TRBJ2-3; 8 bases align to TRBD1. CDR3 length equals 16 residues. Germline V gene sequence: CDR1 SGHRS, CDR2 YFSETQ. With 4 bases clipped from V and 3 bases from J, the junction kept 10 bases outside the gene matches. Here the CDR3 DNA reads TGCGCCAGCAGCACGTTACCGGGACAGGAAACAGATACGCAGTATTTT. Its translation is CASSTLPGQETDTQYF.

The chain uses TRBV6-1 and TRBJ1-5; D gene uncertain. The CDR3 has 15 residues. The germline V and J ends were trimmed by 0 bases and 1 base, with 7 bases remaining between them. The germline CDR1 and CDR2 sequences are MNHNS and SASEGT. The CDR3 region is CASSEAPGSNQPQHF. The CDR3 bases are TGTGCCAGCAGTGAAGCGCCTGGCAGCAATCAGCCCCAGCATTTT.

The chain joins TRBV2 to TRBJ1-4, with D unclear. CDR1 and CDR2 from the germline V gene are SNHLY and FYNNEI. The CDR3 is 13 residues long. V lost 3 bases, J lost 0 bases, and 2 bases lay in between. The CDR3 DNA follows: TGTGCCAGCAGTGATACAACTAATGAAAAACTGTTTTTT. It codes for CASSDTTNEKLFF.

This clone was recorded a few times. This chain connects TRBV6-1 to TRBJ2-6, with a possible D match to TRBD1 (6 bases). Germline CDR1 is MNHNS and CDR2 is SASEGT. The germline V and J ends were trimmed by 9 bases and 2 bases, with 11 bases remaining between them. CDR3 length equals 14 residues. The CDR3 here is CASSNRAGANVLTF. For the CDR3, the DNA is TGTGCCAGTTCAAACAGGGCTGGGGCCAACGTCCTGACTTTC.

V is TRBV5-1 and J is TRBJ1-1; 9 bases match TRBD1. V trimming: 4 bases; J trimming: 5 bases; junction bases outside the gene matches: 9. This CDR3 has 15 residues. The germline CDR1 and CDR2 sequences are SGHRS and YFSETQ. The DNA of the CDR3 is TGCGCCAGCAGCAGGGAGGGACAGGGCGGAACTGAAGCTTTCTTT. Amino acid sequence: CASSREGQGGTEAFF.